This T cell receptor beta chain appears in the sequencing data of a study of post-analysis software for immune sequencing data. The study, taken as a whole, reports: In multiple sclerosis, normalized Chao1 diversity was significantly below that of controls. Roughly 5 TRBV segments were significantly more frequent in patients than in controls. TRBV5-6, TRBV5-1 and TRBV20-1 were among these segments. F measure grouped same-batch samples tightly together.

As for this clonotype: The target antigen is unknown.

Unique molecular identifiers tagged the TCR beta cDNA libraries. MiXCR, applied by TCRdb to the PCR reads, yields one record per CDR3 protein. Here the sample spans hundreds of thousands of distinct CDR3 sequences, over 45% being singletons. Germline lookup yields CDR1 SEHNR and CDR2 FQNEAQ (reference sequence). This CDR3 has 15 residues. The V and J ends lost 5 bases and 5 bases respectively, with 18 bases between them. This receptor was taken from a girl aged 2 to 9 with multiple sclerosis. The gene calls are TRBV7-9 and TRBJ1-1, with D possibly TRBD1 on 6 matching bases. The specimen sequenced was blood. The CDR3 nucleotides read TGTGCCAGCAGCCCTCCTTACCCAGGGGAGACTGAAGCTTTCTTT. Amino acid sequence: CASSPPYPGETEAFF.